The source of this T cell receptor (beta chain) is a study of Ad26.COV2.S vaccination and SARS-CoV-2 variants. About the study: Donor had been placed in the Ad26.COV2.S arm of the COV1001 trial. Doses of Ad26.COV2.S were injected into muscle once or twice, 56 days apart.

The CDR3 loop spans 15 amino acids. Germline V gene sequence: CDR1 SGHVS, CDR2 FNYEAQ. V shed 2 bases and J 4 bases; nucleotides not matched to a gene: 5. Details on this clone: Its antigen is as yet unknown.

Sequenced by immunoSEQ multiplex PCR; TCRdb stores in-frame clones only, minus some. The data contain just under 250,000 clones, 85% to 90% of them singletons. The treatment was: approximately 18 received Ad26.COV2.S at low or high dose, single or two shots; about 5 received placebo; per-sample allocation not given. The study sampled participants on day 63 after the first vaccine or placebo injection. Findings and limits, study-wide: Vaccine and placebo groups showed comparable non-spike TCR breadth.

The rearrangement joins TRBV7-6 to TRBJ2-5; 9 bases are a match to TRBD2. Here the sequenced sample was peripheral blood, taken in a trial of Ad26.COV2.S vaccine versus placebo. The TCR sequence derives from a person between 18 and 65 years old who received the Ad26.COV2.S COVID-19 vaccine or a placebo. The CDR3 coding sequence is TGTGCCAGCAGCTTACCCCTAGCGGGAAGAGAGACCCAGTACTTC. It yields the protein CASSLPLAGRETQYF.